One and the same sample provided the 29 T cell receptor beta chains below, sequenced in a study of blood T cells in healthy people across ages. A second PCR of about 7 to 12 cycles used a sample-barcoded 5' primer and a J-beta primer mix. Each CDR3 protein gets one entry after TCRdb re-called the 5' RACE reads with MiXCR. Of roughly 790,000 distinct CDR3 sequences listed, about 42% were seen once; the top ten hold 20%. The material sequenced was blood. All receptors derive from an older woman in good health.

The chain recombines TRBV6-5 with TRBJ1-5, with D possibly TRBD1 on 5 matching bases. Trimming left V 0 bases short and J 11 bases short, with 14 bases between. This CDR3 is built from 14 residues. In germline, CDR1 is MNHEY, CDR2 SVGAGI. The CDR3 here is CASSYSFLGGAQHF. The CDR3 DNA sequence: TGTGCCAGCAGTTACTCGTTTCTCGGGGGGGCCCAGCATTTT.

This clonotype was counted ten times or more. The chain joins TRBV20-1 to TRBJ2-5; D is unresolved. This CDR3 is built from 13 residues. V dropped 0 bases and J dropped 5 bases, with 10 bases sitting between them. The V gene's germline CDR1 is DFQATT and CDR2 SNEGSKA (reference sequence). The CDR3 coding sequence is TGCAGTGCTAGAGATCCTCTGGGGGAGACCCAGTACTTC. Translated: CSARDPLGETQYF.

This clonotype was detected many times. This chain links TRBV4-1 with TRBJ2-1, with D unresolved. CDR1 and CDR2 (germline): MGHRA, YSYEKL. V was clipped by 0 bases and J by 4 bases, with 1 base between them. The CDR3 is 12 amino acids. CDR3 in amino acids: CASSQEYNEQFF. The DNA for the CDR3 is TGCGCCAGCAGCCAAGAATACAATGAGCAGTTCTTC.

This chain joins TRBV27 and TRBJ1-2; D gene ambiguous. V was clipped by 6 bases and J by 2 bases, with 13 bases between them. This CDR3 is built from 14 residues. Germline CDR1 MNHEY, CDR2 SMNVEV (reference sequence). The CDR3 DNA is TGTGCCAGCAGCGGAAGGCCCATGAACTATGGCTACACCTTC. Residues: CASSGRPMNYGYTF.

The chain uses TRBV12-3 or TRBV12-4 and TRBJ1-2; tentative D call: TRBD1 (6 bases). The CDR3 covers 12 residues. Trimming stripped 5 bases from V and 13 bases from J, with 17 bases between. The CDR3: CASSMGHSSGTF. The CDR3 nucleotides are TGTGCCAGCAGTATGGGACATTCGTCGGGCACCTTC.

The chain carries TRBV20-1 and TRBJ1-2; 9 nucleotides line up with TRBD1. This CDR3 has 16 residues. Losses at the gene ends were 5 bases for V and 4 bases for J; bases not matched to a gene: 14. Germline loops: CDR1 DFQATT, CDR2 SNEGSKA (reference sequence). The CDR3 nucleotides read TGCAGTGCTGCCGGGACAGGGACCCAATGGGGCTATGGCTACACCTTC. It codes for CSAAGTGTQWGYGYTF.

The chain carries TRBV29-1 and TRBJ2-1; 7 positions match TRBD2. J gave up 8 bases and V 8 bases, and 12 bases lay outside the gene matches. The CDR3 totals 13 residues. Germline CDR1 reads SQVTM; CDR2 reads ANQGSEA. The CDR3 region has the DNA TGCAGCTCAAGACTAGCAGCCCTCCATGAGCAGTTCTTC. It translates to CSSRLAALHEQFF.

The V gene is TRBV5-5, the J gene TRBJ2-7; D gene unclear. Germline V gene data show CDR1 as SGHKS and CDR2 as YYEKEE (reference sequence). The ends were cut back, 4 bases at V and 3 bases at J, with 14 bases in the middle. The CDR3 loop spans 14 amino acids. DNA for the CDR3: TGTGCCAGCAGCACTAAGGACGTCAGCTACGAGCAGTACTTC. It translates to CASSTKDVSYEQYF. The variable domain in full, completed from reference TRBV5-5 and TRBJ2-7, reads DAGVTQSPTHLIKTRGQQVTLRCSPISGHKSVSWYQQVLGQGPQFIFQYYEKEERGRGNFPDRFSARQFPNYSSELNVNALLLGDSALYLCASSTKDVSYEQYFGPGTRLTVT.

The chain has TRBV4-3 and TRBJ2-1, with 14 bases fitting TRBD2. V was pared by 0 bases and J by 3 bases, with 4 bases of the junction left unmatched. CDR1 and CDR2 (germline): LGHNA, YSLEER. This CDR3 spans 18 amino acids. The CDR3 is CASSQEGGLAGVYNEQFF. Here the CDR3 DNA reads TGCGCCAGCAGCCAAGAAGGGGGACTAGCGGGGGTCTACAATGAGCAGTTCTTC.

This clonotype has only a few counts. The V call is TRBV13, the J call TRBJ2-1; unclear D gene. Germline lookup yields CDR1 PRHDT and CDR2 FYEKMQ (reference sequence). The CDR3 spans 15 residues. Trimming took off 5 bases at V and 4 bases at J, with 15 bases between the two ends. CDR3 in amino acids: CASSRFLLDYNEQFF. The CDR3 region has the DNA TGTGCCAGCAGCCGTTTTTTACTCGATTACAATGAGCAGTTCTTC.

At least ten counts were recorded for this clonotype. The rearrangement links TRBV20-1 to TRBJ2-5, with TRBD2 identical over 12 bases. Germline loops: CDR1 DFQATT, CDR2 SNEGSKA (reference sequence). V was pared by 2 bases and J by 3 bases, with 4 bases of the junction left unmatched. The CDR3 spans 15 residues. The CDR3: CSARTSGRSEETQYF. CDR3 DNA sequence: TGCAGTGCTAGAACTAGCGGGAGGTCGGAAGAGACCCAGTACTTC.

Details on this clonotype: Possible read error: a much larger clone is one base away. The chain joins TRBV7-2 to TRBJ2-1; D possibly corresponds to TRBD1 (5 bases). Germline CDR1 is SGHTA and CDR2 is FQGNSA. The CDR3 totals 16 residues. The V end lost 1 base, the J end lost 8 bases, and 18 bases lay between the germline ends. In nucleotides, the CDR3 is TGTGCCAGCAGCTTAGTCTCGACAGAGCTTGCGGATGAGCAGTTCTTC. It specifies CASSLVSTELADEQFF.

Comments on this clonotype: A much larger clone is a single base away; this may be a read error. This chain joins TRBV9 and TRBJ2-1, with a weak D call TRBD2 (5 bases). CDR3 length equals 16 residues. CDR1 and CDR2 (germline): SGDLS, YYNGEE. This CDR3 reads CVSSVARTLRGGEQFF. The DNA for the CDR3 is TGTGTCAGCAGCGTAGCCCGGACTCTACGAGGCGGAGAGCAGTTCTTC.

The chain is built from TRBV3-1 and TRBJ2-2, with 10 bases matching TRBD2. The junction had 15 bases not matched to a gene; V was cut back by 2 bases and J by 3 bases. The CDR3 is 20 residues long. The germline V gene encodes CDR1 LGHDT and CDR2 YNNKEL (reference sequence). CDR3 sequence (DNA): TGTGCCAGCAGCCAACCGTGGGGCTTAGCGGGAGGTCGCGACACCGGGGAGCTGTTTTTT. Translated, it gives CASSQPWGLAGGRDTGELFF.

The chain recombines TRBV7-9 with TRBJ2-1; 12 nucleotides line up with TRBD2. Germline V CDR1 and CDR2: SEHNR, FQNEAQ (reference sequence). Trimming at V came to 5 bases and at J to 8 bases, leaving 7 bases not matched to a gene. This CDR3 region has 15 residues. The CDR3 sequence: CASSLGLAGRHEQFF. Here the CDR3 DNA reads TGTGCCAGCAGCCTTGGACTAGCGGGAAGACATGAGCAGTTCTTC.

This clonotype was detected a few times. CDR3 residues: CASSKGTGSHEQYF. CDR3 DNA sequence: TGTGCCAGCAGCAAAGGGACAGGGTCCCACGAGCAGTACTTC. The chain joins TRBV21-1 to TRBJ2-7; no check of the table's D call, TRBD1, against the DNA was made. TRBV21-1 counts as a pseudogene. The CDR3 consists of 14 residues.

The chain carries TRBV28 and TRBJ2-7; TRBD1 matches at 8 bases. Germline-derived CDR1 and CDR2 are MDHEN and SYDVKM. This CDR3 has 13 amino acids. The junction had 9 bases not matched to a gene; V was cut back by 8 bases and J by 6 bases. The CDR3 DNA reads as TGTGCCAGCCTCAGACAGGGGATCGGCGAGCAGTACTTC. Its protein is CASLRQGIGEQYF.

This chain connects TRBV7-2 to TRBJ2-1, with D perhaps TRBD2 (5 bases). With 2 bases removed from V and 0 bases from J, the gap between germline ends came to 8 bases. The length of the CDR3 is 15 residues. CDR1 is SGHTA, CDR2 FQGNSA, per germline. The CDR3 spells CASSLTRGSYNEQFF. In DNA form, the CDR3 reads TGTGCCAGCAGCTTAACTAGAGGCTCCTACAATGAGCAGTTCTTC.

CDR3 amino acids: CSARWTGYSDTQYF. The CDR3 nucleotides are TGCAGTGCTAGGTGGACAGGGTACTCTGATACGCAGTATTTT. V and J are TRBV20-1 and TRBJ2-3; TRBD1 agrees at 8 bases. The germline gives CDR1 DFQATT, CDR2 SNEGSKA (reference sequence). The CDR3 extends over 14 amino acids. V trimming: 3 bases; J trimming: 6 bases; junction bases outside the gene matches: 8.

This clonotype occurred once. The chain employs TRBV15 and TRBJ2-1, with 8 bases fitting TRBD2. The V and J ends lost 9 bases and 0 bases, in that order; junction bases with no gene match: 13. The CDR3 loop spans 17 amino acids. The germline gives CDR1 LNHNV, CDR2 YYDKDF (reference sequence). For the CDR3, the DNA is TGTGCCACAAGGGCTGGACGGGAGGGGAGCTCCTACAATGAGCAGTTCTTC. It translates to CATRAGREGSSYNEQFF.

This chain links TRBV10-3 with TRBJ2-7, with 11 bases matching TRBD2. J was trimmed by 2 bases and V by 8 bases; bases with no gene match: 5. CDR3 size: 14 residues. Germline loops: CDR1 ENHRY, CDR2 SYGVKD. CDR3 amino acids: CAIAPSGGTYEQYF. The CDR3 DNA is TGTGCCATCGCCCCTAGCGGGGGGACCTACGAGCAGTACTTC.

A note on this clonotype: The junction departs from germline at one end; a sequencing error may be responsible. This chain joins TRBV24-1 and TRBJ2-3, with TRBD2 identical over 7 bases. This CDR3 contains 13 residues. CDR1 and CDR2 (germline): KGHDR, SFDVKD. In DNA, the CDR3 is TGTGCTACCAAGGCGGGAGGCACAGATACGCAGTATTTT. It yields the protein CATKAGGTDTQYF.

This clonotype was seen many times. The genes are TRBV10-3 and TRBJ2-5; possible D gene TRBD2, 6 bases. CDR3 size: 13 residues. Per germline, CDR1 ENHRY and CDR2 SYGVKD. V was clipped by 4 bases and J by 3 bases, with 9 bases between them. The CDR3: CAISAGGEETQYF. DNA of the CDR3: TGTGCCATCAGTGCTGGCGGGGAAGAGACCCAGTACTTC.

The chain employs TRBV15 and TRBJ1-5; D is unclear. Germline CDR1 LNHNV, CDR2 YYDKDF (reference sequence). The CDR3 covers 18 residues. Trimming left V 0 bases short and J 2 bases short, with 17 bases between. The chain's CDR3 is CATSREAHREGRNQPQHF. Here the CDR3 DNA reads TGTGCCACCAGCAGAGAGGCCCACAGAGAGGGCCGCAATCAGCCCCAGCATTTT.

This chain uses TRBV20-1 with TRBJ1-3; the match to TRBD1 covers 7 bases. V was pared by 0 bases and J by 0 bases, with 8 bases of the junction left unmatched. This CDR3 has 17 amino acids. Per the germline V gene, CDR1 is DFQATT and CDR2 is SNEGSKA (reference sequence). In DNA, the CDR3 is TGCAGTGCTAGAGATACGAGCAGGGGGAACTCTGGAAACACCATATATTTT. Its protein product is CSARDTSRGNSGNTIYF.

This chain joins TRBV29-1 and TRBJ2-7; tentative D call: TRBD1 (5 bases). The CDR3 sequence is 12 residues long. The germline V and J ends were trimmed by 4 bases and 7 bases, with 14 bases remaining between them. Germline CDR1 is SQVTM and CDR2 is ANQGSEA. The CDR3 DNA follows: TGCAGCGTTGGCAGACAGAGCAATGAGCAGTACTTC. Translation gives CSVGRQSNEQYF.

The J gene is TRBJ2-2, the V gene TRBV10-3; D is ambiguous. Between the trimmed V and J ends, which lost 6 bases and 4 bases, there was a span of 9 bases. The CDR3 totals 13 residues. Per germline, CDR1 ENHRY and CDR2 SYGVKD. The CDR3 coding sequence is TGTGCCATCAGCACCAATCCCACCGGGGAGCTGTTTTTT. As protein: CAISTNPTGELFF.

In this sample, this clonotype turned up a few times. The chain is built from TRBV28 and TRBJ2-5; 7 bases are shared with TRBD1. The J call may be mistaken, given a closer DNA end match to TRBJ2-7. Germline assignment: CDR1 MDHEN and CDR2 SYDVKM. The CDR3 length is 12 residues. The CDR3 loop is CASRKQGHEQYF. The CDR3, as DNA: TGTGCCAGCAGAAAACAGGGGCACGAGCAGTACTTC.

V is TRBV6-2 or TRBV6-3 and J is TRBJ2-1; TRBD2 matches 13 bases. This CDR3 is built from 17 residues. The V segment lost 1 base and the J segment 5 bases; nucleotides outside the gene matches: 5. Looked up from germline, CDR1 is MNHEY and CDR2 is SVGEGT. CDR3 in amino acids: CASSYYGTSGTDNEQFF. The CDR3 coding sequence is TGTGCCAGCAGTTACTACGGGACTAGCGGGACCGACAATGAGCAGTTCTTC.